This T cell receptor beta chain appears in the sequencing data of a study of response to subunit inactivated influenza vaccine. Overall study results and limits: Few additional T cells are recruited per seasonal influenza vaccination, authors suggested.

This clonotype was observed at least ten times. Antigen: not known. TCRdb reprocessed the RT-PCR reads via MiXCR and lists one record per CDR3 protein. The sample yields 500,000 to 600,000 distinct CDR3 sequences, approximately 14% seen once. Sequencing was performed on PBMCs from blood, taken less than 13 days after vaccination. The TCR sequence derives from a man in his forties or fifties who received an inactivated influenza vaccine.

CDR3 nucleotides: TGTGCCAGCAGCCAAAAGATCGGACTAGCGGGAGGCCATGAGCAGTTCTTC. Its protein is CASSQKIGLAGGHEQFF. The V and J genes are TRBV14 and TRBJ2-1; 14 bases map to TRBD2. The length of the CDR3 is 17 residues. CDR1 and CDR2 (germline): SGHDN, FVKESK. The trim removed 2 bases at V and 8 bases at J, leaving 8 bases unmatched.